This T cell receptor (beta chain) originates from a study of somatic mutations in cytotoxic T cells in rheumatoid arthritis. Study results and limitations: Rheumatoid arthritis patients showed slight TRBV07 underrepresentation, unadjusted for multiple comparisons. Healthy controls did not share the age-linked increase in CD8+ clonality seen in rheumatoid arthritis patients.

Germline CDR1 is SEHNR and CDR2 is FQNEAQ (reference sequence). The CDR3 runs to 15 residues. Trimming took 6 bases from V and 2 from J, leaving 17 bases between them. In the case of this clone: The antigen is undetermined.

This table comes from immunoSEQ multiplex PCR, and its TCRdb copy is limited to in-frame clones, with some not included. The repertoire has tens of thousands of clones, 70% to 85% of them found once; the top ten carry roughly 3.2%. Both CD4+ and CD8+ cells were separated through positive magnetic bead selection, and their purity was verified using flow cytometry. Material for sequencing was CD8+ T cells sorted from blood. This clonotype was sampled from a middle-aged man in good health. V is TRBV7-9 and J is TRBJ2-7, with a weak D call TRBD1 (6 bases). The CDR3 sequence: CASSFHSDSPYEQYF. In DNA, the CDR3 is TGTGCCAGCAGTTTTCACTCGGACAGCCCCTACGAGCAGTACTTC.